This T cell receptor (beta chain) was found in a study of CD8+ T cells in alopecia areata. Extraction and reverse transcription of RNA yielded cDNA as the sequencing template. Assay: immunoSEQ multiplex PCR; the TCRdb copy retains only in-frame clones and omits some. The repertoire holds 180,000 or so clones, with roughly 50% as singletons. This clone was picked up a small number of times. Germline CDR1 and CDR2: MNHEY and SMNVEV (reference sequence). This CDR3 has 14 amino acids. V dropped 7 bases and J dropped 3; count of bases not matched to a gene: 7. The sample's treatment: oral pan-JAK inhibitor, 5-10 mg twice daily.

Sample: CD8+ T cells sorted from blood, taken at week 24, from a patient treated with tofacitinib. This rearrangement joins TRBV27 to TRBJ1-2; TRBD1 matches 8 bases. The sequence was collected from a human donor with alopecia areata. This chain's CDR3 is CASTTGGKDYGYTF. The DNA of the CDR3 is TGTGCCAGCACAACAGGGGGAAAAGACTATGGCTACACCTTC.